The next 11 T cell receptor beta chains were all read from a single sample in a study of cytomegalovirus exposure and HLA in healthy donors. Libraries were prepared by immunoSEQ multiplex PCR; TCRdb keeps only in-frame clonotypes and omits some of them. The sample includes about 220,000 clones, almost 90% of them seen just once. Source material: PBMCs. The receptors derive from a woman aged 18-29 years in good health and CMV-seronegative.

In its sample, this clone was seen a few times. V and J are TRBV13 and TRBJ1-2; 8 bases are shared with TRBD1. Germline lookup yields CDR1 PRHDT and CDR2 FYEKMQ (reference sequence). J lost 8 bases, V lost 5 bases, and 16 bases had no gene match. The CDR3 length is 16 residues. The CDR3 DNA reads as TGTGCCAGCAGCCATCCCTGGGACAGGCGGGGTAGCGGCTACACCTTC. Translation: CASSHPWDRRGSGYTF. The entire variable domain, with the rest obtained from reference TRBV13 and TRBJ1-2, is as follows: AAGVIQSPRHLIKEKRETATLKCYPIPRHDTVYWYQQGPGQDPQFLISFYEKMQSDKGSIPDRFSAQQFSDYHSELNMSSLELGDSALYFCASSHPWDRRGSGYTFGSGTRLTVV.

The gene calls are TRBV5-1 and TRBJ1-2; D remains unclear. The CDR3 extends over 16 amino acids. CDR1 and CDR2 from the germline V gene are SGHRS and YFSETQ. V shed 0 bases and J shed 8 bases, with 20 bases lying between them. Here the CDR3 reads CASSLATSAATSGYTF. The CDR3 coding sequence is TGCGCCAGCAGCTTGGCCACCTCGGCGGCCACCTCCGGCTACACCTTC.

This clone was observed a single time. The chain links TRBV19 to TRBJ1-1; no clear D. Germline CDR1 is LNHDA and CDR2 is SQIVND (reference sequence). V was clipped by 1 base and J by 1 base, with 10 bases between them. This CDR3 has 15 residues. CDR3: CASSIGGYGNTEAFF. CDR3 DNA: TGTGCCAGTAGTATAGGCGGTTACGGGAACACTGAAGCTTTCTTT. Based on the CDR3 plus reference TRBV19 and TRBJ1-1, the full variable domain is DGGITQSPKYLFRKEGQNVTLSCEQNLNHDAMYWYRQDPGQGLRLIYYSQIVNDFQKGDIAEGYSVSREKKESFPLTVTSAQKNPTAFYLCASSIGGYGNTEAFFGQGTRLTVV.

The chain couples TRBV11-2 to TRBJ1-1; D is uncertain. Per germline, CDR1 SGHAT and CDR2 FQNNGV. CDR3 length: 17 amino acids. Trimming removed 2 bases from V and 0 bases from J, with 16 bases in between. The CDR3 coding sequence is TGTGCCAGCAGCTTACCCCGGACTGCTCGTATGAACACTGAAGCTTTCTTT. This gives the protein CASSLPRTARMNTEAFF.

The chain couples TRBV28 to TRBJ1-1; 10 bases map to TRBD1. The trim removed 0 bases at V and 11 bases at J, leaving 15 bases unmatched. The CDR3 is 17 amino acids. In germline, CDR1 is MDHEN, CDR2 SYDVKM. CDR3 nucleotides: TGTGCCAGCAGTTTATGGCGGATGGCGACAGGGGGCGGGGGGGCTTTCTTT. This sequence encodes CASSLWRMATGGGGAFF.

The chain employs TRBV6-1 and TRBJ2-7, with 9 bases fitting TRBD1. Germline V lookup: CDR1 MNHNS, CDR2 SASEGT. Trimming took 7 bases from V and 1 from J; bases not matched to a gene: 8. The CDR3 contains 15 residues. Here the CDR3 reads CASTKPGQGSYEQYF. CDR3 bases: TGTGCCAGCACCAAGCCGGGACAGGGTTCCTACGAGCAGTACTTC.

The V call is TRBV6-6, the J call TRBJ1-4; D possibly corresponds to TRBD1 (5 bases). The CDR3 length is 13 residues. Trimming took off 8 bases at V and 9 bases at J, with 16 bases between the two ends. CDR1 and CDR2 from the germline V gene are MNHNY and SVGAGI (reference sequence). The CDR3 reads CASFRGGMKKLFF. The DNA for the CDR3 is TGTGCCAGCTTCCGGGGGGGAATGAAAAAACTGTTTTTT.

The DNA of the CDR3 is TGTGCCAGCAGCTCCGGACTCGGTCTCTCCTACAATGAGCAGTTCTTC. It codes for CASSSGLGLSYNEQFF. The chain combines TRBV7-3 with TRBJ2-1, with D perhaps TRBD2 (5 bases). V was shortened by 4 bases and J by 0 bases, with 13 bases between the two germline ends. The CDR3 runs to 16 residues. Per germline, CDR1 SGHTA and CDR2 FQGTGA. Full variable domain (outside the CDR3, taken from reference TRBV7-3 and TRBJ2-1): GAGVSQTPSNKVTEKGKYVELRCDPISGHTALYWYRQSLGQGPEFLIYFQGTGAADDSGLPNDRFFAVRPEGSVSTLKIQRTERGDSAVYLCASSSGLGLSYNEQFFGPGTRLTVL.

This chain connects TRBV7-9 to TRBJ1-1, with D unresolved. Per the germline V gene, CDR1 is SEHNR and CDR2 is FQNEAQ (reference sequence). V was cut by 11 bases and J by 1 base, with 11 bases left in between. The CDR3 extends over 12 amino acids. CDR3 protein: CAVGGGNTEAFF. CDR3 nucleotide sequence: TGTGCCGTCGGTGGCGGGAACACTGAAGCTTTCTTT.

V usage is TRBV2 and J usage is TRBJ1-4; D possibly corresponds to TRBD1 (5 bases). The CDR3 length is 13 residues. Trimming cost V 11 bases and J 4 bases, with 14 bases left between them. Germline loops: CDR1 SNHLY, CDR2 FYNNEI. In nucleotides, the CDR3 is TGTGCCGGAAAGACAGTCGATAATGAAAAACTGTTTTTT. Amino acid sequence: CAGKTVDNEKLFF.

The chain links TRBV7-2 to TRBJ2-5, with unresolved D. Deletions cut 5 bases from V and 7 bases from J, with 11 bases between. Germline-derived CDR1 and CDR2 are SGHTA and FQGNSA. This CDR3 has 12 residues. The CDR3 reads CASSPLSGTQYF. CDR3 coding DNA: TGTGCCAGCAGCCCCCTATCTGGGACCCAGTACTTC.